A selection of T cell receptor beta chains follows, all from one sample in a study of graft-versus-host responses after intestinal transplantation. TCRdb's copy holds only in-frame clones and misses some; the assay was immunoSEQ multiplex PCR. The sample shows roughly 80,000 clones, roughly 84% of them seen only once. The antigens for these receptors are not known. Sequenced material: unstimulated CD8+ T cells sorted from spleen or lymph node cells, taken before transplant. The receptor set was obtained from a human donor who was the organ donor for an intestinal transplant. CDR3s include the opening cysteine and the closing phenylalanine or tryptophan. The order of the fields is J gene, clone size, D gene, V gene, CDR3 DNA, CDR3 protein. D genes are given only for firm matches. The size of a clone is reported for some rows only, either as once, few or many, or as a class for expanded clones.

J: TRBJ2-3
size: NA
D: TRBD1
V: TRBV9
DNA: TGTGCCAGCAGCGCCGAACAGGGGTACAGCACAGATACGCAGTATTTT
CDR3: CASSAEQGYSTDTQYF

J: TRBJ2-5
size: few
D: TRBD2
V: TRBV6-1
DNA: TGTGCCAGCAGTGAGACTAGCGGGGGGCAAGAGACCCAGTACTTC
CDR3: CASSETSGGQETQYF

J: TRBJ1-1
size: NA
D: NA
V: TRBV5-5
DNA: TGTGCCAGCAGCTTGATTCCCATGAACACTGAAGCTTTCTTT
CDR3: CASSLIPMNTEAFF

J: TRBJ2-5
size: NA
D: TRBD1
V: TRBV30
DNA: TGTGCCTGGGGCCATCACAGGGGAATGGAGACCCAGTACTTC
CDR3: CAWGHHRGMETQYF

J: TRBJ2-7
size: few
D: NA
V: TRBV5-4
DNA: TGTGCCAGCAGCGAGCCGGAAGGGGACGAGCAGTACTTC
CDR3: CASSEPEGDEQYF

J: TRBJ1-1
size: NA
D: NA
V: TRBV5-1
DNA: TGCGCCAGCAGCTGGGGTGGGGGGGCCCCGGATGAAGCTTTCTTT
CDR3: CASSWGGGAPDEAFF

J: TRBJ1-2
size: NA
D: NA
V: TRBV11-2
DNA: TGTGCCAGCAGCTTAGGGTGGGGGCACGACTATGGCTACACCTTC
CDR3: CASSLGWGHDYGYTF

J: TRBJ2-3
size: NA
D: NA
V: TRBV6-1
DNA: TGTGCCAGCAGTGAGGTCGGGTTGGCAGATACGCAGTATTTT
CDR3: CASSEVGLADTQYF

J: TRBJ2-5
size: NA
D: NA
V: TRBV2
DNA: TGTGCCACCGGGTGGCCGTCGGAGACCCAGTACTTC
CDR3: CATGWPSETQYF

J: TRBJ1-2
size: few
D: NA
V: TRBV27
DNA: TGTGCCAGCAGTCCCGGGACGGTGAAATATGGCTACACCTTC
CDR3: CASSPGTVKYGYTF

J: TRBJ2-2
size: few
D: TRBD2
V: TRBV6-4
DNA: TGTGCCAGCAGTGCTAGCGGGGACACCGGGGAGCTGTTTTTT
CDR3: CASSASGDTGELFF

J: TRBJ2-1
size: NA
D: NA
V: TRBV7-9
DNA: TGTGCCAGCAGCTTAGCCCTAGCGTTCATAGATGAGCAGTTCTTC
CDR3: CASSLALAFIDEQFF

J: TRBJ2-7
size: NA
D: NA
V: TRBV27
DNA: TGTGCCAGCAGTACTTTAAGCGGGTTCTCCTACGAGCAGTACTTC
CDR3: CASSTLSGFSYEQYF

J: TRBJ2-1
size: once
D: NA
V: TRBV12-5
DNA: TGTGCTAGTGGTTCCAGCGGTAATGAGCAGTTCTTC
CDR3: CASGSSGNEQFF

J: TRBJ1-6
size: once
D: TRBD1
V: TRBV19
DNA: TGTGCCAGTAGTATGGGGACAGGGGGTAATTCACCCCTCCACTTT
CDR3: CASSMGTGGNSPLHF

J: TRBJ2-5
size: NA
D: NA
V: TRBV5-6
DNA: TGTGCCAGCAGCTTGGCCACTACTCCAAAAGAGACCCAGTACTTC
CDR3: CASSLATTPKETQYF

J: TRBJ2-1
size: NA
D: NA
V: TRBV6-4
DNA: TGTGCCAGCAGACGCTCATTTGGCAATGAGCAGTTCTTC
CDR3: CASRRSFGNEQFF

J: TRBJ1-2
size: NA
D: TRBD1
V: TRBV6-5
DNA: TGTGCCAGCAGTTACTCGAATAGGGACAGGAGCTATGGCTACACCTTC
CDR3: CASSYSNRDRSYGYTF